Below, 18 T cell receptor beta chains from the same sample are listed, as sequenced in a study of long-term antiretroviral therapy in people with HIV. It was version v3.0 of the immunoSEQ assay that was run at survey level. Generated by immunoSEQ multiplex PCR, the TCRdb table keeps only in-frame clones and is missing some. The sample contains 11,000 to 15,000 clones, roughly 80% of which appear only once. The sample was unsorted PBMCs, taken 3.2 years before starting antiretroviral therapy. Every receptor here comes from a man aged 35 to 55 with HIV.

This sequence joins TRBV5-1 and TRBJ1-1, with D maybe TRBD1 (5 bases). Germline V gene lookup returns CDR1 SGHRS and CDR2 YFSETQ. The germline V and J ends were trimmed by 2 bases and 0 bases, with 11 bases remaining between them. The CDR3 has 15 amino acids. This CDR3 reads CASSLPGLLNTEAFF. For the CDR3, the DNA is TGCGCCAGCAGCTTACCGGGACTGTTGAACACTGAAGCTTTCTTT.

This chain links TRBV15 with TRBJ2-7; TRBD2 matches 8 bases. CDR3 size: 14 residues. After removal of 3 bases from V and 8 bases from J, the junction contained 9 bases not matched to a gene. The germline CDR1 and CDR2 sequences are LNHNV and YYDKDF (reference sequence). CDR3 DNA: TGTGCCACCAGCAGCCTAGCCGGGGGGGTGAAGCAGTACTTC. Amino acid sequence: CATSSLAGGVKQYF.

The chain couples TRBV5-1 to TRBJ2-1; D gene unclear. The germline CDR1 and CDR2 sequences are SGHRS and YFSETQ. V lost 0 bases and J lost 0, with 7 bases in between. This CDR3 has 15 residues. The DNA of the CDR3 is TGCGCCAGCAGCTTGGCCAGGAGCTCCTACAATGAGCAGTTCTTC. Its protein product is CASSLARSSYNEQFF. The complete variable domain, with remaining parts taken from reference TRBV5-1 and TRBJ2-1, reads KAGVTQTPRYLIKTRGQQVTLSCSPISGHRSVSWYQQTPGQGLQFLFEYFSETQRNKGNFPGRFSGRQFSNSRSEMNVSTLELGDSALYLCASSLARSSYNEQFFGPGTRLTVL.

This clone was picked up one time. CDR3: CASSPGTGAVNEQFF. Here the CDR3 DNA reads TGTGCCAGCAGCCCCGGGACAGGGGCCGTCAATGAGCAGTTCTTC. The chain joins TRBV7-6 to TRBJ2-1; 10 bases match TRBD1. Germline loops: CDR1 SGHVS, CDR2 FNYEAQ. Trimming took 5 bases from V and 6 from J; bases not matched to a gene: 7. The CDR3 contains 15 residues.

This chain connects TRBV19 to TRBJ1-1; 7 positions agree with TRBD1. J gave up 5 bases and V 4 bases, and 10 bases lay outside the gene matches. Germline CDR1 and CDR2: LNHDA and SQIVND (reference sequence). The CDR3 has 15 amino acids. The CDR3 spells CASSKSLTGVTEAFF. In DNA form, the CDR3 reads TGTGCCAGTAGTAAATCTCTTACAGGGGTAACTGAAGCTTTCTTT.

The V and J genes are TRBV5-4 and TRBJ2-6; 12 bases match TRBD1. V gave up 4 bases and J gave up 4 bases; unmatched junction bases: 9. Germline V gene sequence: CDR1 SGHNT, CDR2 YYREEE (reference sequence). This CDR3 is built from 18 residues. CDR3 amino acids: CASSVAGGQGAGANVLTF. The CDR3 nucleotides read TGTGCCAGCAGCGTGGCGGGGGGACAGGGGGCGGGGGCCAACGTCCTGACTTTC.

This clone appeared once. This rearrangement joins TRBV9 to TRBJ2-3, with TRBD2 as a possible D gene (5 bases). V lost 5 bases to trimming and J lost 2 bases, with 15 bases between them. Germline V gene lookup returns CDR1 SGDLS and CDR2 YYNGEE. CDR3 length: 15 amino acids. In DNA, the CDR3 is TGTGCCAGCAGTTCTACTAGTAACCCCACAGATACGCAGTATTTT. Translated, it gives CASSSTSNPTDTQYF. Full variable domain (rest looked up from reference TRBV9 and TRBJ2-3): DSGVTQTPKHLITATGQRVTLRCSPRSGDLSVYWYQQSLDQGLQFLIQYYNGEERAKGNILERFSAQQFPDLHSELNLSSLELGDSALYFCASSSTSNPTDTQYFGPGTRLTVL.

The CDR3 DNA follows: TGTGCCAGCAGCCCCCGAGGGGAGCGTTTACTCACAGATACGCAGTATTTT. Translated, it gives CASSPRGERLLTDTQYF. The chain employs TRBV9 and TRBJ2-3; D may match TRBD1 or TRBD2 (5 bases each). Between the trimmed V and J ends, which lost 4 bases and 2 bases, there was a span of 20 bases. There are 17 residues in the CDR3. Germline values: CDR1 SGDLS, CDR2 YYNGEE. Full variable domain (missing parts from reference TRBV9 and TRBJ2-3): DSGVTQTPKHLITATGQRVTLRCSPRSGDLSVYWYQQSLDQGLQFLIQYYNGEERAKGNILERFSAQQFPDLHSELNLSSLELGDSALYFCASSPRGERLLTDTQYFGPGTRLTVL.

The CDR3 DNA reads as TGTGCCAGCAGTGGCGAGGTCTCTGGAAACACCATATATTTT. Translating gives CASSGEVSGNTIYF. This chain links TRBV6-1 with TRBJ1-3; D call uncertain. Germline lookup yields CDR1 MNHNS and CDR2 SASEGT. This CDR3 is 14 amino acids long. V was shortened by 4 bases and J by 0 bases, with 7 bases between the two germline ends.

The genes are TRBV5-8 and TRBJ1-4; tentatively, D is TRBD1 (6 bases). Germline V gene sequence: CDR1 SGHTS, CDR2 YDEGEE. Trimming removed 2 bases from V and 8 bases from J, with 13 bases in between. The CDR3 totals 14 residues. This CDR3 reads CASSLTGLGEKLFF. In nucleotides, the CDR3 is TGTGCCAGCAGCTTAACAGGGTTGGGGGAAAAACTGTTTTTT.

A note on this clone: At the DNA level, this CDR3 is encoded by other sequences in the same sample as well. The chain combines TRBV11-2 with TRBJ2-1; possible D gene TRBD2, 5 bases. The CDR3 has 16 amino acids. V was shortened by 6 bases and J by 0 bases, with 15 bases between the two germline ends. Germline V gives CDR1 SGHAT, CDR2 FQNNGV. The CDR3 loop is CASRIPGISSYNEQFF. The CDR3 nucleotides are TGTGCCAGCAGAATCCCCGGGATTAGCTCCTACAATGAGCAGTTCTTC.

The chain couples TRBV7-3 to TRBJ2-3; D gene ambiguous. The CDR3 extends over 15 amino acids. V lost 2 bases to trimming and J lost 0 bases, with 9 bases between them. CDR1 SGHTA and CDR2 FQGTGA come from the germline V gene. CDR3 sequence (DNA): TGTGCCAGCAGCTTACAGGAGACTAGCACAGATACGCAGTATTTT. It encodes CASSLQETSTDTQYF.

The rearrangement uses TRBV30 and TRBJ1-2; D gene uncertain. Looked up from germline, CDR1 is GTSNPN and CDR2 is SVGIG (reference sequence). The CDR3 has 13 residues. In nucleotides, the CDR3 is TGTGCGTCATACCCGAACGGGCCCCATGGCTACACCTTC. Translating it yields CASYPNGPHGYTF. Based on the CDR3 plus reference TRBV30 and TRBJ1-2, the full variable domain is SQTIHQWPATLVQPVGSPLSLECTVEGTSNPNLYWYRQAAGRGLQLLFYSVGIGQISSEVPQNLSASRPQDRQFILSSKKLLLSDSGFYLCASYPNGPHGYTFGSGTRLTVV.

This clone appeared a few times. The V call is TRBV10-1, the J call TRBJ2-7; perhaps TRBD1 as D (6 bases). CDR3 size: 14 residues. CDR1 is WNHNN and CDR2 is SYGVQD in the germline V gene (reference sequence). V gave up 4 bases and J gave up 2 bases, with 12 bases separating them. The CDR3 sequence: CASSAGTGPYEQYF. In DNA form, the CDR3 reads TGCGCCAGCAGTGCCGGAACAGGGCCCTACGAGCAGTACTTC.

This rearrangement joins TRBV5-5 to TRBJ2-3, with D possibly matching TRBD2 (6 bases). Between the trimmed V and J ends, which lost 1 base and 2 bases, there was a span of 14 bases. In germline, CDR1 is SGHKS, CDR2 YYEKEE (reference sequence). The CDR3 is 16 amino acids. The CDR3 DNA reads TGTGCCAGCAGCTTGCGGGTTAGCGGAATCACAGATACGCAGTATTTT. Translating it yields CASSLRVSGITDTQYF. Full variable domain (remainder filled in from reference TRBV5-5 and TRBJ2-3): DAGVTQSPTHLIKTRGQQVTLRCSPISGHKSVSWYQQVLGQGPQFIFQYYEKEERGRGNFPDRFSARQFPNYSSELNVNALLLGDSALYLCASSLRVSGITDTQYFGPGTRLTVL.

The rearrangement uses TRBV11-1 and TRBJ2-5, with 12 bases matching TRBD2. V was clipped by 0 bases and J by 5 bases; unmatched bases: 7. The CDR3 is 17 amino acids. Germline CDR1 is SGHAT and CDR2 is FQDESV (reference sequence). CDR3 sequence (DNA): TGTGCCAGCAGCTTAGCCCTGACTAGCGGGGGTGGCGAGACCCAGTACTTC. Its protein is CASSLALTSGGGETQYF.

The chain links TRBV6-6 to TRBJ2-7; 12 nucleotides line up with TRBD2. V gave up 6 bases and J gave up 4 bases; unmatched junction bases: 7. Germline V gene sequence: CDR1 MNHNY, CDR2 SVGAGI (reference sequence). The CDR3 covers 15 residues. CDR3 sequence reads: CASSPTGTSGYEQYF. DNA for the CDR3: TGTGCCAGCAGCCCCACCGGGACTAGCGGGTACGAGCAGTACTTC.

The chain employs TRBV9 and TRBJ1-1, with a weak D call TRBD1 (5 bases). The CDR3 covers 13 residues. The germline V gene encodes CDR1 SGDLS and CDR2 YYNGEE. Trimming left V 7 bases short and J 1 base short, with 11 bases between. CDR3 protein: CASGDGSNTEAFF. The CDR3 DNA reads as TGTGCCAGCGGGGACGGATCGAACACTGAAGCTTTCTTT.